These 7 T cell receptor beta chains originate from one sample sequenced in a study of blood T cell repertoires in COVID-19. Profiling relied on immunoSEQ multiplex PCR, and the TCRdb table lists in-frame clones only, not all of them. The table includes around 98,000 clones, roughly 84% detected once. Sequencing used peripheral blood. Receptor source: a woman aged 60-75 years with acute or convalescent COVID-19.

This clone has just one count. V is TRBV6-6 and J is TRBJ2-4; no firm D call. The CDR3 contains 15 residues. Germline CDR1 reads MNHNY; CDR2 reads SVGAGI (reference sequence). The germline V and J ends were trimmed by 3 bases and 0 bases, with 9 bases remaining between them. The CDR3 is CASSYADIAKNIQYF. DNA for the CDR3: TGTGCCAGCAGTTATGCAGATATAGCCAAAAACATTCAGTACTTC.

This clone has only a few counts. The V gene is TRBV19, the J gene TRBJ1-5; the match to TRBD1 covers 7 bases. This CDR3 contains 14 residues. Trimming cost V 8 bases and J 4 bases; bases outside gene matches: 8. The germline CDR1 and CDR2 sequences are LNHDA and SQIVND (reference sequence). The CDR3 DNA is TGTGCCAGTCAGACAGGGTGGGTTAATCAGCCCCAGCATTTT. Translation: CASQTGWVNQPQHF.

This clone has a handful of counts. Here the CDR3 DNA reads TGTGCCAGCAGCTTAGGGGGCGCGGACACCATATATTTT. As protein: CASSLGGADTIYF. The V gene is TRBV7-9, the J gene TRBJ1-3, with D perhaps matching TRBD1 (5 bases). The CDR3 is 13 residues long. V lost 1 base and J 8 bases, leaving 9 bases between the germline ends. The germline V gene encodes CDR1 SEHNR and CDR2 FQNEAQ (reference sequence).

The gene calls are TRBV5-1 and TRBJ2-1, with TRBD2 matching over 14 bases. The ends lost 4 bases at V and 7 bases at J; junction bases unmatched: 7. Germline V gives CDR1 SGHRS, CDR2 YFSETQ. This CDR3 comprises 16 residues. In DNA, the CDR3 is TGCGCCAGCAGCCTAACGACTAGCGGGGGGGCAAATGAGCAGTTCTTC. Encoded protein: CASSLTTSGGANEQFF.

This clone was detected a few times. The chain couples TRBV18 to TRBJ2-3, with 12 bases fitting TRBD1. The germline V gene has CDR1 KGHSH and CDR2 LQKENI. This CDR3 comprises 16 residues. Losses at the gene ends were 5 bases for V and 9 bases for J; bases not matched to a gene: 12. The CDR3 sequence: CASSSRPGQGAGTQYF. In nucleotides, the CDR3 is TGTGCCAGCTCATCGCGTCCGGGACAGGGGGCTGGGACGCAGTATTTT. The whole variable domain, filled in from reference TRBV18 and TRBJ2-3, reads NAGVMQNPRHLVRRRGQEARLRCSPMKGHSHVYWYRQLPEEGLKFMVYLQKENIIDESGMPKERFSAEFPKEGPSILRIQQVVRGDSAAYFCASSSRPGQGAGTQYFGPGTRLTVL.

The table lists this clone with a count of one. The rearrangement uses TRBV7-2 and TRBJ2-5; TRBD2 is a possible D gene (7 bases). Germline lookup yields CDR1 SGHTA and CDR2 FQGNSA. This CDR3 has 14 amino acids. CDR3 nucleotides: TGTGCTTCGCGTATTGGCGGGGGCGAAGAGACCCAGTACTTC. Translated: CASRIGGGEETQYF.

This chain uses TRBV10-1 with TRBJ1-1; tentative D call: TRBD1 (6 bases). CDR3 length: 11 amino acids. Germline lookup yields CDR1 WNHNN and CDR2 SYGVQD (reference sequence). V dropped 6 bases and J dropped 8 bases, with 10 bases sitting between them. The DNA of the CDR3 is TGCGCCAGCAGGAGGGGGACCGAAGCTTTCTTT. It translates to CASRRGTEAFF.